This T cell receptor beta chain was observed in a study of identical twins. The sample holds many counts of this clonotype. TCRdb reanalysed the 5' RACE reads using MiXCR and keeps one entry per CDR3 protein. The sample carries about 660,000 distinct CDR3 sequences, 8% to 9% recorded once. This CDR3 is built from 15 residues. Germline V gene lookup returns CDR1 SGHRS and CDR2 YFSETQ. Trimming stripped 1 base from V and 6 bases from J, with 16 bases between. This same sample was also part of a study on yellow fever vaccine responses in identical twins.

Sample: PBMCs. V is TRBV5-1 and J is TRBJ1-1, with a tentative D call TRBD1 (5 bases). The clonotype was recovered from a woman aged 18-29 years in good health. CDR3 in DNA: TGCGCCAGCAGCTTGATCGGGGGTCAAAGCGCTGAAGCTTTCTTT. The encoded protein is CASSLIGGQSAEAFF.